The following is a T cell receptor beta chain sequence with its context. This entry belongs to a study of shared clonotypes between healthy human individuals. Turning to the study itself: Each donor had three CD4 naive, three CD4 memory, two CD8 naive and one CD8 memory plate.

V was shortened by 5 bases and J by 5 bases, with 19 bases between the two germline ends. Germline V lookup: CDR1 MNHEY, CDR2 SMNVEV (reference sequence). This CDR3 comprises 16 residues. A deep-level run was used for the assay. This table comes from immunoSEQ multiplex PCR, and its TCRdb copy is limited to in-frame clones, with some not included. The repertoire holds 2 million to 2.5 million clones, with roughly 92% as singletons. Sequencing used naive CD4+ T cells from PBMCs. Subset in this sample: CD45RA+ positively selected. This receptor was taken from a man aged 18 to 29 in good health. Some clones in this sample may be carry-over from other donors' samples. The chain has TRBV27 and TRBJ2-1, with a possible D match to TRBD1 (5 bases). This CDR3 is CASSEPGRVPHNEQFF. The DNA for the CDR3 is TGTGCCAGCAGTGAACCGGGCAGGGTTCCCCACAATGAGCAGTTCTTC.